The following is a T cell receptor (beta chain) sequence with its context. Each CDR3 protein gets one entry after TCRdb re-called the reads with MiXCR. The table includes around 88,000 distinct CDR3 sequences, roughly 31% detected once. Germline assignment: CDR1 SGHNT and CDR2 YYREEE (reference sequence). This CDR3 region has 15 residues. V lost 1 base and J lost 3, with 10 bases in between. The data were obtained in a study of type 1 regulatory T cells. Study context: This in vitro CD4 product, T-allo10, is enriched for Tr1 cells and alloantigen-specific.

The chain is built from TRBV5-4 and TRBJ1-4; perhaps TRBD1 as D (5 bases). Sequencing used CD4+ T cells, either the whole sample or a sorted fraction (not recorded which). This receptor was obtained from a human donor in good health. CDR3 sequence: CASSLREGPNEKLFF. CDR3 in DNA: TGTGCCAGCAGCTTGCGTGAGGGACCTAATGAAAAACTGTTTTTT.